This T cell receptor (beta chain) emerged from a study of T cell responses to AZD1222 COVID-19 vaccine. Study-level points and caveats: The breadth and depth of Spike-specific TCRs increased once two AZD1222 doses had been given. CD4 TCRs associated with vaccination spanned spike, dominating at 160-218 and 743-854. Clonal diversity was possibly underestimated, and white British individuals and females predominated among donors.

Regarding this clone: Its specificity is not known.

TCRdb keeps only in-frame clones here, not all; method: immunoSEQ multiplex PCR. Altogether approximately 100,000 clones are present, 80% to 95% being singletons, with the ten largest covering 4% to 5%. The CDR3 runs 12 residues. V lost 5 bases and J 4 bases, leaving 8 bases between the germline ends. In germline, CDR1 is SEHNR, CDR2 FQNEAQ (reference sequence). This sample comprised peripheral blood, obtained on day 0 of AZD1222 vaccination. The V call is TRBV7-9, the J call TRBJ1-1; no definite D call. The TCR sequence derives from an adult in good health. In nucleotides, the CDR3 is TGTGCCAGCAGCCTAGAGACCACTGAAGCTTTCTTT. Protein sequence: CASSLETTEAFF.